Following are 7 T cell receptor delta chains from one sample sequenced in a study of Vδ1+ human thymocytes. Study results and caveats: In the thymus, TRG and TRD repertoires looked highly polyclonal with Gaussian CDR3 lengths.

Extracted RNA was reverse transcribed into cDNA. The CDR3 regions were amplified by multiplex PCR from V-gene primers to a constant-region primer. TCRdb used CATT to re-call clones from the multiplex PCR reads. The profile shows tens of thousands of delta-chain clones, around 28% of them singletons. Their recognized antigens are unknown. Sequencing was performed on Vdelta1+ gamma-delta thymocytes from the thymus. Sample subset: FACS-sorted CD3+ TCRalphabeta- TCRVdelta1+ TCRVdelta2- thymocytes. All receptors derive from a boy younger than two who had congenital heart surgery.

By share, this clone counts as medium-sized. The chain links TRDV1 to TRDJ1; TRDD3 matches 9 bases. The J segment lost 0 bases and the V segment lost 5 bases, leaving 4 bases of the junction unmatched. CDR3 size: 15 residues. CDR1 and CDR2 from the germline V gene are TSWWSYY and QGS. This CDR3 is CALGPPGGYTDKLIF. The DNA of the CDR3 is TGTGCTCTTGGGCCGCCTGGGGGATACACCGATAAACTCATCTTT.

Worth noting for this clone: One end of the junction varies from germline; a read error may be responsible. V usage is TRDV1 and J usage is TRDJ1; unclear D gene. This CDR3 has 18 amino acids. CDR1 and CDR2 from the germline V gene are TSWWSYY and QGS. CDR3 DNA sequence: TGTGCTCTTGGGGACTCAAGGGTCTCCAAGCGGTACACCGATAAACTCACCTTT. The encoded protein is CALGDSRVSKRYTDKLTF.

This chain uses TRDV1 with TRDJ1; TRDD3 matches 9 bases. This CDR3 comprises 23 residues. Germline trimming cut 2 bases from V and 2 bases from J; bases unmatched to any gene: 27. Germline V gene sequence: CDR1 TSWWSYY, CDR2 QGS. The CDR3 bases are TGTGCTCTTGGGGAATACTGCCGGACTCCTACCTCGTACTGGGGGACCTTAACCGATAAACTCATCTTT. Protein sequence: CALGEYCRTPTSYWGTLTDKLIF.

This clone was seen a handful of times. The rearrangement uses TRDV1 and TRDJ1, with D uncertain. The CDR3 covers 17 residues. Germline CDR1 TSWWSYY, CDR2 QGS. Trimming took off 0 bases at V and 3 bases at J, with 17 bases between the two ends. The DNA for the CDR3 is TGTGCTCTTGGGGAACTTCCCCGGTCGCCATGCGCCGATAAACTCATCTTT. Protein product: CALGELPRSPCADKLIF.

This clone appeared a few times. This chain links TRDV1 with TRDJ1, with a possible D match to TRDD2 (5 bases). The V and J ends lost 3 bases and 3 bases respectively, with 35 bases between them. This CDR3 region has 22 residues. Germline V CDR1 and CDR2: TSWWSYY, QGS. The CDR3 sequence: CALGDSPPPTRRPSHIADKLIF. CDR3 nucleotide sequence: TGTGCTCTTGGGGATAGCCCTCCCCCTACGCGGCGCCCCAGTCACATAGCCGATAAACTCATCTTT.

This clone is termed medium-sized. The chain couples TRDV1 to TRDJ1; possible D gene TRDD3, 6 bases. V lost 5 bases and J lost 0, with 34 bases in between. This CDR3 has 22 residues. Germline CDR1 TSWWSYY, CDR2 QGS. CDR3 in DNA: TGTGCTCTTGGGAGGGATTTTTTCCTGTGTGATGGGGGTCAGCCGTACACCGATAAACTCATCTTT. Translation: CALGRDFFLCDGGQPYTDKLIF.

In this sample, this clone is medium-sized. V and J are TRDV2 and TRDJ1; 9 nucleotides align to TRDD3. Germline CDR1 GEAIGNYY, CDR2 EKD. The CDR3 loop spans 15 amino acids. V lost 3 bases to trimming and J lost 10 bases; unmatched junction nucleotides: 14. For the CDR3, the DNA is TGTGCCTGTGACTCTTCCTGGTGGGGGATAGTACTACTCATCTTT. It is translated as CACDSSWWGIVLLIF.